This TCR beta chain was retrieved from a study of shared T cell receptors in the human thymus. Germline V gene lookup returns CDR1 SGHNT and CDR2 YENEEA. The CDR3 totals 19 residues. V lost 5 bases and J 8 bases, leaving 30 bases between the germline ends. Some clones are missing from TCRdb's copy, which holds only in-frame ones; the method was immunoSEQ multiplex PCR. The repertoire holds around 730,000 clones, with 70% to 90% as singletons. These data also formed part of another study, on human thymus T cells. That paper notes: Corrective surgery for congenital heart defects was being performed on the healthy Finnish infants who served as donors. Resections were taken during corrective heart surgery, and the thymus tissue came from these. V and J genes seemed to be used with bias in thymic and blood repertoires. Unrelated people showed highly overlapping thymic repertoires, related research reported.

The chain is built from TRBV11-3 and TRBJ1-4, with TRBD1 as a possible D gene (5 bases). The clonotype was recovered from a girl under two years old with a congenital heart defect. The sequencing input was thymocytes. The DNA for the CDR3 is TGTGCCAGCAGCCGTCCGCCGCCCCAAACAGGAAATGAAGAGGAAAAACTGTTTTTT. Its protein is CASSRPPPQTGNEEEKLFF. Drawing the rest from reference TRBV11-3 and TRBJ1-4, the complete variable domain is EAGVVQSPRYKIIEKKQPVAFWCNPISGHNTLYWYLQNLGQGPELLIRYENEEAVDDSQLPKDRFSAERLKGVDSTLKIQPAELGDSAVYLCASSRPPPQTGNEEEKLFFGSGTQLSVL.